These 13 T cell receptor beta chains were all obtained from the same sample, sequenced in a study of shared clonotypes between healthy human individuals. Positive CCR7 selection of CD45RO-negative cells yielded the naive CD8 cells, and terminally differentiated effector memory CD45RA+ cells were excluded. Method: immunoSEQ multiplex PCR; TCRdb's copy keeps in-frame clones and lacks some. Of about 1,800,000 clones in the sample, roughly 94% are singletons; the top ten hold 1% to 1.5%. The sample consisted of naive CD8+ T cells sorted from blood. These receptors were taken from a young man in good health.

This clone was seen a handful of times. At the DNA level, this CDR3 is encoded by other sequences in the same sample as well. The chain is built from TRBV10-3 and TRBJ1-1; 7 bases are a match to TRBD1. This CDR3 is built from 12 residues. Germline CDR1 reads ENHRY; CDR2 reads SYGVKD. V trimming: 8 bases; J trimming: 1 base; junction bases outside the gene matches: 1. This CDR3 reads CAIGTANTEAFF. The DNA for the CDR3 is TGTGCCATCGGGACAGCGAACACTGAAGCTTTCTTT.

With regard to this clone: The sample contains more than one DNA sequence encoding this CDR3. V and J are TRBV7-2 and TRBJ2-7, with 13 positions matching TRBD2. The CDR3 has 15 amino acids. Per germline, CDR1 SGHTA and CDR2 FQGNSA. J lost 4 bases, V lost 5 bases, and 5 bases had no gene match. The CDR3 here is CASSLGLAGVYEQYF. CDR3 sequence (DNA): TGTGCCAGCAGCCTCGGACTAGCGGGAGTATACGAGCAGTACTTC. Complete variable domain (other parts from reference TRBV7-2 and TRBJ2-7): GAGVSQSPSNKVTEKGKDVELRCDPISGHTALYWYRQSLGQGLEFLIYFQGNSAPDKSGLPSDRFSAERTGGSVSTLTIQRTQQEDSAVYLCASSLGLAGVYEQYFGPGTRLTVT.

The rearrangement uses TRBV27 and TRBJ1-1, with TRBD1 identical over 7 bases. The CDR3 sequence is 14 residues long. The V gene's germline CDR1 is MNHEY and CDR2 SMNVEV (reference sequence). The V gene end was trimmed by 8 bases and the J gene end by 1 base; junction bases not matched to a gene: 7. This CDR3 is CASFHTGANTEAFF. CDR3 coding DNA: TGTGCCAGCTTCCATACAGGGGCGAACACTGAAGCTTTCTTT.

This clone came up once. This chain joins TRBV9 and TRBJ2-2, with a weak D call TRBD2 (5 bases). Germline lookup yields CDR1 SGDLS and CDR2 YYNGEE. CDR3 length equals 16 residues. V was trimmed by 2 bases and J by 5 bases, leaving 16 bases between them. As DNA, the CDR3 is TGTGCCAGCAGCGTGCTAGCACTCCCGCGGACCGGGGAGCTGTTTTTT. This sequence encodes CASSVLALPRTGELFF.

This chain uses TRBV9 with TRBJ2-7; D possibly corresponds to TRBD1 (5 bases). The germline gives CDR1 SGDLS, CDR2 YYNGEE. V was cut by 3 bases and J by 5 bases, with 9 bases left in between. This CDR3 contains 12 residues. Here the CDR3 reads CASSGDRNEQYF. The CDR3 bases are TGTGCCAGCAGCGGCGACAGAAACGAGCAGTACTTC.

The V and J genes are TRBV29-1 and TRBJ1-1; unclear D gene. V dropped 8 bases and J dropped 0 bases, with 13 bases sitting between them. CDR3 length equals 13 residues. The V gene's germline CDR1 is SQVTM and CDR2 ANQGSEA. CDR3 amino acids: CSIENGVNTEAFF. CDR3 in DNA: TGCAGCATCGAAAATGGGGTGAACACTGAAGCTTTCTTT.

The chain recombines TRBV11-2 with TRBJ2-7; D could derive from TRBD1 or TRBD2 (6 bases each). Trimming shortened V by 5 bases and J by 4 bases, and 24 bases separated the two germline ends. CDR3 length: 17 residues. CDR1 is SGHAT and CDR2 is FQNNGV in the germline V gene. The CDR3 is CASSGLGGSGDAYEQYF. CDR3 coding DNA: TGTGCCAGCAGCGGGCTTGGGGGGTCAGGGGATGCGTACGAGCAGTACTTC.

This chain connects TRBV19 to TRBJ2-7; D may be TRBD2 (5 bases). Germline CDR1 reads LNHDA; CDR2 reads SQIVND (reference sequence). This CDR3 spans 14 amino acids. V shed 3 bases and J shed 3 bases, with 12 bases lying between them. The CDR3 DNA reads TGTGCCAGTAGTATTGTCGCGGGTTACTACGAGCAGTACTTC. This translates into CASSIVAGYYEQYF.

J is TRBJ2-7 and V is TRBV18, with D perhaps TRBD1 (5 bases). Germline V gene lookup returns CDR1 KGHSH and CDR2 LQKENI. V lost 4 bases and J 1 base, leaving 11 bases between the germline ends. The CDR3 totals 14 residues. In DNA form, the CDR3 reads TGTGCCAGCTCACGTCCAGGGCAATCCTACGAGCAGTACTTC. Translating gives CASSRPGQSYEQYF.

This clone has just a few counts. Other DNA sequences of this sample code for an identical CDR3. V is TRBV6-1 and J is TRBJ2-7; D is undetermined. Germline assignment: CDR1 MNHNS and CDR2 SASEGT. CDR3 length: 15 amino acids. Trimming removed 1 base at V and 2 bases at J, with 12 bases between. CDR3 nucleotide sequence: TGTGCCAGCAGTGAAGGTGGTCACGCTCCCTACGAGCAGTACTTC. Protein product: CASSEGGHAPYEQYF.

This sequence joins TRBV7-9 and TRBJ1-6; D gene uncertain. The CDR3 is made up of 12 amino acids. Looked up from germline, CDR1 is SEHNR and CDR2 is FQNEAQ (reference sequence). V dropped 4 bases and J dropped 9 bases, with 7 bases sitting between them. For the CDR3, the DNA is TGTGCCAGCAGCTCCGGGAGTTCACCCCTCCACTTT. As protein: CASSSGSSPLHF.

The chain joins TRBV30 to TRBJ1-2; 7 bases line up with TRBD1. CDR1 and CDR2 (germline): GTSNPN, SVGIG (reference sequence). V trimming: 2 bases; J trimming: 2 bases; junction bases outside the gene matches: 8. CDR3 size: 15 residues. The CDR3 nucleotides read TGTGCCTGGAGTATCAGAGGGGGACAGAACTATGGCTACACCTTC. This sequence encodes CAWSIRGGQNYGYTF.

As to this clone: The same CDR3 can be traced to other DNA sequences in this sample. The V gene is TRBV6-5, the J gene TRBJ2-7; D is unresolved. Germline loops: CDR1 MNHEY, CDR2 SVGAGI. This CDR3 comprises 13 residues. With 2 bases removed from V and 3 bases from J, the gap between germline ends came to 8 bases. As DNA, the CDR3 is TGTGCCAGCAGTTACGGACGGTACTACGAGCAGTACTTC. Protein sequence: CASSYGRYYEQYF.